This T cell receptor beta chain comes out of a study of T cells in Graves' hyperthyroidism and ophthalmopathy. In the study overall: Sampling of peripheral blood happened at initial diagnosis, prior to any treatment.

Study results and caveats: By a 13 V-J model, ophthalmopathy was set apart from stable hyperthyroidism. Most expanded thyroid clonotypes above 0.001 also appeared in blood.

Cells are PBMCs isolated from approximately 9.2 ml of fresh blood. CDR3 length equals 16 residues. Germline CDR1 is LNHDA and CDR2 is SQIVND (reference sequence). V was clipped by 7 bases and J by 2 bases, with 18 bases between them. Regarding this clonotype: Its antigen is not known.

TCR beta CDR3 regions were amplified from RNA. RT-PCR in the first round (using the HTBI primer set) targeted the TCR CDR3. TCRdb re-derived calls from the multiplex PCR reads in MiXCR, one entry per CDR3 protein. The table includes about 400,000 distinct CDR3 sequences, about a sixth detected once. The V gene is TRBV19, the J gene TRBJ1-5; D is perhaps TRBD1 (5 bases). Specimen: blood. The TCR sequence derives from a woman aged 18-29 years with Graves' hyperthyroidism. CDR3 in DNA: TGTGCCAGTACCACCGGGGGGACCCGGGGCAATCAGCCCCAGCATTTT. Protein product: CASTTGGTRGNQPQHF.